Listed here is a single T cell receptor (beta chain). This entry comes from a study of technical replicates of blood from a handful of donors. This CDR3 region has 15 residues. V was trimmed by 4 bases and J by 7 bases, leaving 17 bases between them. Germline CDR1 is MGHRA and CDR2 is YSYEKL. Only in-frame clones appear in the TCRdb table, and some are missing; sequencing was by immunoSEQ multiplex PCR. The sample holds about 73,000 clones, 93% seen once. The TCR sequence derives from a human donor in good health. The sequencing input was T cells isolated from PBMCs. The chain joins TRBV4-1 to TRBJ1-5; D uncertain. CDR3 in DNA: TGCGCCAGCAGCCCGATCCTCCGGGGTGGCCAGCCCCAGCATTTT. Amino acids: CASSPILRGGQPQHF.